This T cell receptor beta chain was obtained from a study of shared clonotypes between healthy human individuals. Clones were sequenced by immunoSEQ multiplex PCR, and TCRdb holds only the in-frame ones, with some missing. The repertoire holds some 1.5 million clones, with roughly 96% as singletons. Germline values: CDR1 MNHEY, CDR2 SMNVEV (reference sequence). The CDR3 is made up of 16 amino acids. V dropped 4 bases and J dropped 1 base, with 13 bases sitting between them. Material: naive CD4+ T cells sorted from blood. Documented subset: CD45RA+ positively selected. The chain uses TRBV27 and TRBJ2-2; a possible D gene is TRBD2 (6 bases). This clonotype was obtained from a man younger than 45 in good health. CDR3: CASSSTGTVNTGELFF. For the CDR3, the DNA is TGTGCCAGCAGTTCCACCGGGACTGTGAACACCGGGGAGCTGTTTTTT.